Detailed here is one T cell receptor beta chain. Its matching antigen is unknown. The PCR made use of 60 Vbeta and 13 Jbeta primers. Sequencing used immunoSEQ multiplex PCR; TCRdb keeps in-frame clones, though not all of them. The sample has more than 130,000 clones; nearly 80% are singletons. The data were obtained in a study of cytomegalovirus exposure and HLA in healthy donors. General study results and limits: Later examination showed HLA-associated TCR beta chains had greater clonal expansion than equally common others.

Germline lookup yields CDR1 SGHRS and CDR2 YFSETQ. CDR3 length: 17 amino acids. The V and J ends lost 4 bases and 6 bases, in that order; junction bases with no gene match: 17. The receptor was isolated from a male donor in good health and CMV-seronegative. Material for sequencing was PBMCs. The V gene is TRBV5-1, the J gene TRBJ2-7; 9 positions agree with TRBD1. This CDR3 is CASSRSIRGQGGGEQYF. The DNA for the CDR3 is TGCGCCAGCAGCCGGTCTATCAGGGGACAGGGAGGGGGCGAGCAGTACTTC.